The rows below give T cell receptor beta chains drawn from one sample of a study of spatial heterogeneity in lung cancer. TCRdb itself ran the 5' RACE reads through MiXCR, one entry per CDR3 protein. Of around 2,500 distinct CDR3 sequences listed, 8% were seen once; the top ten hold almost 25%. The sequencing here drew on lung tumor tissue, taken at surgery. The receptors were sampled from a female donor with early-stage non-small cell lung cancer. The conserved cysteine and the conserved F or W are not part of the CDR3 here.

V gene: TRBV6-1
CDR3 protein: ASRGEAGANVLT

V gene: TRBV27
CDR3 protein: ASSPTWIGPEAF

V gene: TRBV3-1
CDR3 protein: ASSQVWQNTGELF

V gene: TRBV7-3
CDR3 protein: ASSLTGVADTQY

V gene: TRBV27
CDR3 protein: ASSLNGGGKGYT

V gene: TRBV3-1
CDR3 protein: ASSPRTSGSQETQY

V gene: TRBV12-3/TRBV12-4
CDR3 protein: ASSSPPTRETQY

V gene: TRBV5-1
CDR3 protein: ASSPGSYYGYT

V gene: TRBV19
CDR3 protein: ASSIASRGPNIQY

V gene: TRBV20-1
CDR3 protein: SARDPTSGRAGNEQF

V gene: TRBV7-9
CDR3 protein: ASSFETGVGLYEQY

V gene: TRBV6-2/TRBV6-3
CDR3 protein: ASRLTTGQGNEQY

V gene: TRBV7-3
CDR3 protein: ASSSFTGGRNEQF

V gene: TRBV7-9
CDR3 protein: ASSPQGVSEAF

V gene: TRBV6-1
CDR3 protein: ASSEAGQPQH

V gene: TRBV6-2/TRBV6-3
CDR3 protein: ASSYAGLGAGSYNEQF

V gene: TRBV6-6
CDR3 protein: ASTPRGASYNEQF

V gene: TRBV5-1
CDR3 protein: ASSGGPYNTEAF

V gene: TRBV7-2
CDR3 protein: ASSPFTDTQY

V gene: TRBV11-2
CDR3 protein: ASSLGAPPYEQY

V gene: TRBV7-2
CDR3 protein: ASSTRWLAGGPNYNEQF

V gene: TRBV2
CDR3 protein: ASSGREVKSDRRPYEQY

V gene: TRBV29-1
CDR3 protein: SVWMRLAGRDTQY

V gene: TRBV7-2
CDR3 protein: ASSLDRVNYEQY

V gene: TRBV7-3
CDR3 protein: ASSTQGATEAF

V gene: TRBV6-2/TRBV6-3
CDR3 protein: ASSYVQGAIGYT

V gene: TRBV6-6
CDR3 protein: ASSLTGGTQPQH

V gene: TRBV29-1
CDR3 protein: SVGQNYGYT

V gene: TRBV20-1
CDR3 protein: SVGTGGFNQPQH

V gene: TRBV7-6
CDR3 protein: ASSLLTEFETQY

V gene: TRBV6-1
CDR3 protein: ASSEIRDTQY

V gene: TRBV28
CDR3 protein: ASTTPVTNEQF

V gene: TRBV28
CDR3 protein: ASSLEGYEQY

V gene: TRBV30
CDR3 protein: AWSPGPGEETQY

V gene: TRBV10-3
CDR3 protein: AISAGLRNYGYT

V gene: TRBV7-8
CDR3 protein: ASSPRITYEQY

V gene: TRBV20-1
CDR3 protein: SVQGLANTGELF